The clone carrying this T cell receptor (beta chain) appeared many times. Its antigen remains unknown. Amplified material comprised TCR beta CDR3 regions derived from RNA transcripts. RT-PCR was first run with HTBI primers, then multiplex PCR in a second round. TCRdb passed the multiplex PCR reads through MiXCR, listing each CDR3 protein once. The sample contains 400,000 to 450,000 distinct CDR3 sequences, about 21% of which appear only once. The source of the sample is a study of Graves' ophthalmopathy and Graves' hyperthyroidism. Overall study findings and caveats: Most thyroid clonotypes with frequency above 0.001 were detected in blood too. The model's prediction of ophthalmopathy progression had roughly 70% sensitivity and around 77% specificity.

The length of the CDR3 is 16 residues. Germline CDR1 reads DFQATT; CDR2 reads SNEGSKA (reference sequence). With 6 bases clipped from V and 1 base from J, the junction kept 12 bases outside the gene matches. Eligible hyperthyroidism cases comprised new diagnoses of under 2 months' duration in individuals aged 18 to 65. Orbital computed tomography, thyroid ultrasound, TRAb, serum thyroxine and clinical symptoms formed the basis of diagnosis. The sequencing sample was made of peripheral blood. The sequence was obtained from a woman under 30 with stable Graves' hyperthyroidism. This chain joins TRBV20-1 and TRBJ1-1; 9 bases are a match to TRBD1. The DNA for the CDR3 is TGCAGTGCCCAGGAGGACAGGGGATTTTGGAACACTGAAGCTTTCTTT. Its protein product is CSAQEDRGFWNTEAFF.